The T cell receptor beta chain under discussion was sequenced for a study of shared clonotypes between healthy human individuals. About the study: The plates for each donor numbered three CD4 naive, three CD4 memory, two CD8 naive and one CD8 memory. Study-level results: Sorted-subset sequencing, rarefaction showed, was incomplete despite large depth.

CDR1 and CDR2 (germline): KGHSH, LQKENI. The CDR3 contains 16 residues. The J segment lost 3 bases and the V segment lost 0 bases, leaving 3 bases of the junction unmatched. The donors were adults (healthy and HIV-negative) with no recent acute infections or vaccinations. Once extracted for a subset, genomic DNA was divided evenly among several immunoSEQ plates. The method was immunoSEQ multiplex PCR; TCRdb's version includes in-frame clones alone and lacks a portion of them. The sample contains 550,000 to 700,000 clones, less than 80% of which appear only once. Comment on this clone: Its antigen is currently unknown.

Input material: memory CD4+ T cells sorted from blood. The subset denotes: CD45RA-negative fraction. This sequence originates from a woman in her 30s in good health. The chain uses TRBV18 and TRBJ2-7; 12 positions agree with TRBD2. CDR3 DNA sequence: TGTGCCAGCTCACCACCCGGACTAGCGGGAATCTACGAGCAGTACTTC. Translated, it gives CASSPPGLAGIYEQYF. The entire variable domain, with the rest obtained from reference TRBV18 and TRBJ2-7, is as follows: NAGVMQNPRHLVRRRGQEARLRCSPMKGHSHVYWYRQLPEEGLKFMVYLQKENIIDESGMPKERFSAEFPKEGPSILRIQQVVRGDSAAYFCASSPPGLAGIYEQYFGPGTRLTVT.